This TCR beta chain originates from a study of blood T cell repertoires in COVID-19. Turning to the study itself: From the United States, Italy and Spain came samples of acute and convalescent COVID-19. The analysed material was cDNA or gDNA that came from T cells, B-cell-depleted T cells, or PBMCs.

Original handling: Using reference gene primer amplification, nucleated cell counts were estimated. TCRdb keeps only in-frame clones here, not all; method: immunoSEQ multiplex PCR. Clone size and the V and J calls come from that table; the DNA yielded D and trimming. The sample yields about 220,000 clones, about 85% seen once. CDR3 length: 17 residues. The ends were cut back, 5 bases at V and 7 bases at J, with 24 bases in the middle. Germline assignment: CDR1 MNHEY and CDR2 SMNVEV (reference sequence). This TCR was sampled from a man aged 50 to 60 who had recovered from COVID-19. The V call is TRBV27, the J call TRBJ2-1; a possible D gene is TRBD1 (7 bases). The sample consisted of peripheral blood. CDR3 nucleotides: TGTGCCAGCAGTCCGCTAAGGACCAGGGGGGACTGGAATGAGCAGTTCTTC. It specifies CASSPLRTRGDWNEQFF.